The present T cell receptor beta chain was sequenced within a study of shared clonotypes between healthy human individuals. On the study more broadly: Used for every donor were three CD4 naive, three CD4 memory, two CD8 naive and one CD8 memory plate.

Sequenced by immunoSEQ multiplex PCR; TCRdb stores in-frame clones only, minus some. Of a few million clones listed, more than 85% were seen once; the top ten hold 0.39%. Germline V gives CDR1 SEHNR, CDR2 FQNEAQ (reference sequence). V lost 1 base, J lost 2 bases, and 14 bases lay in between. This CDR3 comprises 17 residues. The gene calls are TRBV7-9 and TRBJ1-4; no clear D gene. The sequenced sample was naive CD4+ T cells from PBMCs. Subset specified: CD45RA+ positively selected. The receptor comes from a man between 18 and 35 years old in good health. Some clones in this sample may be carry-over from other donors' samples. The CDR3 sequence: CASSLGRVLSTNEKLFF. In DNA form, the CDR3 reads TGTGCCAGCAGCTTAGGCAGAGTTTTATCGACTAATGAAAAACTGTTTTTT.